This TCR beta chain was sequenced in a study of blood T cells in healthy people across ages. Primers used in a second PCR of roughly 7 to 12 cycles were a sample-barcoded 5' primer and a J-beta primer mix. Every molecule of cDNA carried a tag from a template-switch adaptor with 12 random nucleotides. TCRdb called the 5' RACE reads again in MiXCR, with one record for every CDR3 protein. The sample has roughly 830,000 distinct CDR3 sequences; 62% are singletons. The CDR3 loop spans 12 amino acids. V lost 5 bases and J 6 bases, leaving 14 bases between the germline ends. CDR1 is DFQATT, CDR2 SNEGSKA, per germline (reference sequence).

This TCR came from a man aged 25 to 40 in good health. The J gene is TRBJ2-7, the V gene TRBV20-1; maybe TRBD2 (5 bases). Input material: blood. CDR3 loop: CSAAGNPSEQYF. CDR3 DNA: TGCAGTGCTGCGGGTAACCCTTCCGAGCAGTACTTC.